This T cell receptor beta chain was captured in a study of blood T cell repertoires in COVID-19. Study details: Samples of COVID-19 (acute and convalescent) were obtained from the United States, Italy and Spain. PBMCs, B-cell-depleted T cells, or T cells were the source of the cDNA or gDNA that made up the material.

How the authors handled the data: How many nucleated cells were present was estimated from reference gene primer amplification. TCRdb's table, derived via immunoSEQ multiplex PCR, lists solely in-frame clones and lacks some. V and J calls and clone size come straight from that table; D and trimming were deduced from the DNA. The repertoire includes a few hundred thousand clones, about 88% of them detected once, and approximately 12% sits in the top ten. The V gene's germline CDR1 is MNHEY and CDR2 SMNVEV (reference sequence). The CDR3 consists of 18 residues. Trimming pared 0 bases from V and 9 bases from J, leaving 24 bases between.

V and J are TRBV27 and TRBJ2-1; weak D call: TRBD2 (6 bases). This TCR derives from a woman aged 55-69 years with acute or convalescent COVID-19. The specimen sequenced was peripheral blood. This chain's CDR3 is CASSLSGGWDSAGGEQFF. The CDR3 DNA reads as TGTGCCAGCAGTTTATCTGGTGGGTGGGACTCAGCGGGCGGTGAGCAGTTCTTC.